Following are 9 T cell receptor beta chains from one sample sequenced in a study of cytomegalovirus exposure and HLA in healthy donors. A multiplex PCR was run with 60 Vbeta primers and 13 Jbeta primers. The assay was immunoSEQ multiplex PCR, and TCRdb's table has in-frame clones only and misses some. The data contain tens of thousands of clones, 87% of them seen just once; the ten biggest clones take up around 8%. The sample was PBMCs. These receptors all come from a woman in her 40s in good health and CMV-seropositive.

This clone was observed a single time. The chain employs TRBV5-8 and TRBJ2-3; D is perhaps TRBD1 (5 bases). The germline V and J ends were trimmed by 9 bases and 10 bases, with 12 bases remaining between them. Per the germline V gene, CDR1 is SGHTS and CDR2 is YDEGEE. The CDR3 totals 10 residues. The CDR3 DNA is TGTGCCAATCCAGGGATAGCGCAGTATTTT. Its translation: CANPGIAQYF.

This sequence joins TRBV2 and TRBJ2-7; 9 nucleotides match TRBD2. The trim removed 3 bases at V and 5 bases at J, leaving 5 bases unmatched. The germline V gene encodes CDR1 SNHLY and CDR2 FYNNEI. The CDR3 loop spans 14 amino acids. CDR3 sequence (DNA): TGTGCCAGCAGTGATAGCGGGAGATCGGACGAGCAGTACTTC. It encodes CASSDSGRSDEQYF.

The chain is built from TRBV7-9 and TRBJ1-2; D is undetermined. V was cut by 5 bases and J by 4 bases, with 11 bases left in between. This CDR3 contains 13 residues. The germline V gene has CDR1 SEHNR and CDR2 FQNEAQ (reference sequence). The chain's CDR3 is CASSGSLAYGYTF. CDR3 nucleotide sequence: TGTGCCAGCAGCGGGTCTTTAGCCTATGGCTACACCTTC.

This rearrangement joins TRBV7-8 to TRBJ1-6; D is unresolved. Between the trimmed V and J ends, which lost 5 bases and 8 bases, there was a span of 16 bases. Germline lookup yields CDR1 SGHVS and CDR2 FQNEAQ. CDR3 length equals 15 residues. CDR3 region: CASSRLTGVDSPLHF. Here the CDR3 DNA reads TGTGCCAGCAGCCGATTGACTGGAGTAGATTCACCCCTCCACTTT. The full variable domain, its missing parts supplied by reference TRBV7-8 and TRBJ1-6, is GAGVSQSPRYKVAKRGQDVALRCDPISGHVSLFWYQQALGQGPEFLTYFQNEAQLDKSGLPSDRFFAERPEGSVSTLKIQRTQQEDSAVYLCASSRLTGVDSPLHFGNGTRLTVT.

This chain links TRBV2 with TRBJ1-6; D is perhaps TRBD1 (6 bases). V lost 9 bases and J lost 5, with 14 bases in between. Germline CDR1 SNHLY, CDR2 FYNNEI. The CDR3 extends over 14 amino acids. DNA for the CDR3: TGTGCCAGTAACAGGGAATCGAATAATTCACCCCTCCACTTT. This sequence encodes CASNRESNNSPLHF. The full variable domain, with the rest looked up from reference TRBV2 and TRBJ1-6, is EPEVTQTPSHQVTQMGQEVILRCVPISNHLYFYWYRQILGQKVEFLVSFYNNEISEKSEIFDDQFSVERPDGSNFTLKIRSTKLEDSAMYFCASNRESNNSPLHFGNGTRLTVT.

The chain has TRBV5-6 and TRBJ1-6; 8 bases match TRBD1. With V trimmed by 2 bases and J by 12 bases, 7 bases remained unmatched. The CDR3 has 14 amino acids. Germline assignment: CDR1 SGHDT and CDR2 YYEEEE. The DNA for the CDR3 is TGTGCCAGCAGCTTAGCAAGGACAGGGCGACCCCTCCACTTT. It codes for CASSLARTGRPLHF.

This clone was seen only once. V and J are TRBV20-1 and TRBJ2-7; TRBD2 might be the D (5 bases). V shed 5 bases and J shed 3 bases, with 8 bases lying between them. From germline, CDR1 is DFQATT and CDR2 SNEGSKA (reference sequence). The CDR3 covers 11 residues. This CDR3 reads CSAGLVYEQYF. As DNA, the CDR3 is TGCAGTGCTGGACTTGTCTACGAGCAGTACTTC.

V usage is TRBV28 and J usage is TRBJ1-3; TRBD1 matches 7 bases. The CDR3 consists of 14 residues. V shed 2 bases, J shed 4 bases, and the junction held 2 bases outside the gene matches. Germline values: CDR1 MDHEN, CDR2 SYDVKM. CDR3 nucleotide sequence: TGTGCCAGCAGTTTAGGGGGACAGGGAAACACCATATATTTT. It yields the protein CASSLGGQGNTIYF.

This sequence joins TRBV2 and TRBJ1-2, with 7 bases lining up with TRBD1. CDR1 SNHLY and CDR2 FYNNEI come from the germline V gene. The CDR3 covers 14 residues. The ends lost 8 bases at V and 2 bases at J; junction bases unmatched: 8. The DNA for the CDR3 is TGTGCCAGCGACCGACAGGGAGCCAACTATGGCTACACCTTC. As protein: CASDRQGANYGYTF.